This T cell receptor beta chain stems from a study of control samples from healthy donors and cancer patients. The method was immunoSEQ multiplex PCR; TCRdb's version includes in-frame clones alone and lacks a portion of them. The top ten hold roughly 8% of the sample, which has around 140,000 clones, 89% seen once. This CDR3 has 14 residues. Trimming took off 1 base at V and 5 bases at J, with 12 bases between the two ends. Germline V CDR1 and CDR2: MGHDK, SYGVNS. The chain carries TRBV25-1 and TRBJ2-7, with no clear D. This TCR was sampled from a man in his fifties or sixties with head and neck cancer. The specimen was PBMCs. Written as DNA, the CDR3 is TGTGCCAGCAGTGAATCCATGGTGGTTAACGAGCAGTACTTC. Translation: CASSESMVVNEQYF.